Below, 7 T cell receptor beta chains from the same sample are listed, as sequenced in a study of blood T cell repertoires in COVID-19 (TCRdb year 2020). Library generation was performed with the immunoSEQ multiplex PCR assay. TCRdb limited this immuneACCESS table to in-frame rearrangements with V and J called. A share of clones is missing; checked studies link under half to unresolved V genes, and the rest is unexplained. The sample profile shows just over 350,000 clones; 87% of them were found once. About 2.7% of the sample is held by the ten biggest clonotypes. The specimen sequenced was PBMCs or T cells enriched from blood (not recorded which). Receptors originate from a woman in her 30s who had recovered from COVID-19.

CDR3 sequence: CASSPMGAGVGGYTF. For the CDR3, the DNA is TGTGCCAGCAGCCCAATGGGGGCAGGGGTAGGGGGCTACACCTTC. The chain links TRBV7-8 to TRBJ1-2, with D maybe TRBD1 (6 bases). This CDR3 has 15 residues. Trimming took off 5 bases at V and 8 bases at J, with 21 bases between the two ends. Germline-derived CDR1 and CDR2 are SGHVS and FQNEAQ.

The chain links TRBV5-1 to TRBJ1-2; 7 nucleotides agree with TRBD1. Germline lookup yields CDR1 SGHRS and CDR2 YFSETQ. The V segment lost 3 bases and the J segment 0 bases; nucleotides outside the gene matches: 2. The CDR3 is 14 residues long. CDR3 bases: TGCGCCAGCAGCTCCGGGACAGCTAACTATGGCTACACCTTC. Translating gives CASSSGTANYGYTF.

The chain links TRBV19 to TRBJ1-1; D is possibly TRBD1 (5 bases). CDR1 LNHDA and CDR2 SQIVND come from the germline V gene (reference sequence). The CDR3 sequence is 13 residues long. V was cut by 11 bases and J by 0 bases, with 13 bases left in between. The CDR3 protein is CAVQDSLNTEAFF. The CDR3 region has the DNA TGTGCCGTCCAAGACAGCCTGAACACTGAAGCTTTCTTT.

In this sample, this clone turned up once. The chain has TRBV6-5 and TRBJ2-7; D is uncertain. Trimming took off 0 bases at V and 7 bases at J, with 10 bases between the two ends. Germline loops: CDR1 MNHEY, CDR2 SVGAGI. The CDR3 length is 13 residues. The CDR3 protein is CASSYSTGWEQYF. The CDR3 coding sequence is TGTGCCAGCAGTTACTCCACCGGGTGGGAGCAGTACTTC.

Turning to this clone: Other DNA sequences in the same sample also yield this CDR3. The rearrangement links TRBV14 to TRBJ1-2; D call uncertain. Deletions cut 1 base from V and 2 bases from J, with 11 bases between. CDR1 and CDR2 (germline): SGHDN, FVKESK. The CDR3 length is 15 residues. The chain's CDR3 is CASSQGGRANYGYTF. CDR3 sequence (DNA): TGTGCCAGCAGCCAAGGTGGGAGGGCAAACTATGGCTACACCTTC.

The rearrangement links TRBV27 to TRBJ2-7; 11 nucleotides line up with TRBD2. This CDR3 is built from 17 residues. J lost 3 bases, V lost 5 bases, and 12 bases had no gene match. CDR1 MNHEY and CDR2 SMNVEV come from the germline V gene (reference sequence). CDR3: CASSHDPGTSGYYEQYF. The CDR3 DNA is TGTGCCAGCAGTCACGACCCCGGGACTAGCGGTTACTACGAGCAGTACTTC.

This clone appeared a few times. The chain uses TRBV7-8 and TRBJ2-5; D possibly corresponds to TRBD1 (5 bases). The germline V gene encodes CDR1 SGHVS and CDR2 FQNEAQ. The CDR3 length is 16 residues. V lost 5 bases and J lost 1, with 17 bases in between. CDR3 protein: CASSERLQDSQETQYF. The CDR3, as DNA: TGTGCCAGCAGCGAACGACTCCAAGACAGCCAAGAGACCCAGTACTTC.